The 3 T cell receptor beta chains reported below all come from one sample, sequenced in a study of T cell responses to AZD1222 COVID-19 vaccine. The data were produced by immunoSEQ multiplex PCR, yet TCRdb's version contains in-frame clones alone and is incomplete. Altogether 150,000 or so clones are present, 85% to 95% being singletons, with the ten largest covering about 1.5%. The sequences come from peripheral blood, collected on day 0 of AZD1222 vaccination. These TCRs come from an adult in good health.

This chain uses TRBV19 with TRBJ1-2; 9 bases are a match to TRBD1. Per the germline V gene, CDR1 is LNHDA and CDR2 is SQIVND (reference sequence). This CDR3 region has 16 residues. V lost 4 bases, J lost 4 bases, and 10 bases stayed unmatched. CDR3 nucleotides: TGTGCCAGTAGTACTCACCGGGACAGGGTCCCCTATGGCTACACCTTC. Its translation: CASSTHRDRVPYGYTF.

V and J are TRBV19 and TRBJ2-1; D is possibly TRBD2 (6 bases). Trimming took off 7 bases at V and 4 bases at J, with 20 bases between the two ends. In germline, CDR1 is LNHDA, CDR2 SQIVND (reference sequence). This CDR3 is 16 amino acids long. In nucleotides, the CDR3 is TGTGCCAGTACCCTAACCCCGGGACTTTCGTACAATGAGCAGTTCTTC. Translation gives CASTLTPGLSYNEQFF.

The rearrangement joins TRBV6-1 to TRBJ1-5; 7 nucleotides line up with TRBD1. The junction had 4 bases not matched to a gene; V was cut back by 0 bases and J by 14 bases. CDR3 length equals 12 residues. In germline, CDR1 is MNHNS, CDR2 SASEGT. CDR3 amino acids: CASSEADRVEHF. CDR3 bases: TGTGCCAGCAGTGAAGCCGACAGGGTGGAGCATTTT.